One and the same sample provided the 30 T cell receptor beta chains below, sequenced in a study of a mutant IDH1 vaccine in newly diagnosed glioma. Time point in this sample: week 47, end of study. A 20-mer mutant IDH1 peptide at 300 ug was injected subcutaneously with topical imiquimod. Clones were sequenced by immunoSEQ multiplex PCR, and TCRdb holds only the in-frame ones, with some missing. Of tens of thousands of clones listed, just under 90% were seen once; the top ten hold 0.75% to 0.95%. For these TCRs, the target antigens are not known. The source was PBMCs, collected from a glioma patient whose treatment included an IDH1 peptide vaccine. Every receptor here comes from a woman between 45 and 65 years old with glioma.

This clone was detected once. The CDR3 region has the DNA TGTGCCAGCAGCTTAGGAAGAGCGGGAGGCAGCCAAGATACGCAGTATTTT. Translation: CASSLGRAGGSQDTQYF. The chain recombines TRBV7-6 with TRBJ2-3; 9 bases align to TRBD2. The CDR3 has 17 amino acids. The V segment lost 1 base and the J segment 5 bases; nucleotides outside the gene matches: 10. Looked up from germline, CDR1 is SGHVS and CDR2 is FNYEAQ.

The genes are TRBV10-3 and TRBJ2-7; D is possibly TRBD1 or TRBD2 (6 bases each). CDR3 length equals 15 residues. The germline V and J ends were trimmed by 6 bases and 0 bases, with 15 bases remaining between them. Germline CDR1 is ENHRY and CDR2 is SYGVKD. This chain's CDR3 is CAIRVGHGGSYEQYF. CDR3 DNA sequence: TGTGCCATCAGAGTGGGACACGGGGGCTCCTACGAGCAGTACTTC.

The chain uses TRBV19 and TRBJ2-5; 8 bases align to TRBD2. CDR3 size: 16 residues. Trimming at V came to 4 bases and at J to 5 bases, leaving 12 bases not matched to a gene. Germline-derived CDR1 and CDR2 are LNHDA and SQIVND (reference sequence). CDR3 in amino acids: CASSRRPGLVGETQYF. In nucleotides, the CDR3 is TGTGCCAGTAGTAGACGGCCGGGACTAGTCGGGGAGACCCAGTACTTC.

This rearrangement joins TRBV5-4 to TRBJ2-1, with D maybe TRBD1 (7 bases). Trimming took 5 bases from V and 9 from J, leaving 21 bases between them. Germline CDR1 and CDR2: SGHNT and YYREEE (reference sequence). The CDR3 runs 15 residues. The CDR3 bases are TGTGCCAGCAGGGTGAAGCGGGCTGGGGACAGTGAGCAGTTCTTC. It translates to CASRVKRAGDSEQFF.

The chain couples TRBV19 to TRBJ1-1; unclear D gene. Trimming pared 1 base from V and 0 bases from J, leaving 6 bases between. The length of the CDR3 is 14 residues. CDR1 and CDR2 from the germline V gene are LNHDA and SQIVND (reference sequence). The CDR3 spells CASSIGRLNTEAFF. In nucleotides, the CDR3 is TGTGCCAGTAGTATAGGCAGGTTGAACACTGAAGCTTTCTTT.

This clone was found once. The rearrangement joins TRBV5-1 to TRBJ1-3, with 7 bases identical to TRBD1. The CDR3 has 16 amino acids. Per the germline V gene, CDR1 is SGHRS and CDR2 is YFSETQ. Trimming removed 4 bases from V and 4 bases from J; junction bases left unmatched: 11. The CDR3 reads CASSITTGTAGNTIYF. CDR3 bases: TGCGCCAGCAGCATAACTACGGGGACAGCAGGAAACACCATATATTTT.

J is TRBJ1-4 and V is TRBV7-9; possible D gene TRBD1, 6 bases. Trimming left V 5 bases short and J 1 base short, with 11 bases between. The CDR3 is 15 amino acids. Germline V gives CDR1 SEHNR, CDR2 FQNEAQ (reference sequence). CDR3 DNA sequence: TGTGCCAGCAGCGCGGAAGGGGGAACTAATGAAAAACTGTTTTTT. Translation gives CASSAEGGTNEKLFF.

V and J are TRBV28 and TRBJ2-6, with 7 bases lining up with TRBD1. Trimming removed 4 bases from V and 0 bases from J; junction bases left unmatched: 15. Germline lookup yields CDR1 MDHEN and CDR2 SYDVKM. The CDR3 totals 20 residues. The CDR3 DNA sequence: TGTGCCAGCAGTTCCGGCGGAGCAGGGGGAGCAGGCTCTGGGGCCAACGTCCTGACTTTC. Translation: CASSSGGAGGAGSGANVLTF.

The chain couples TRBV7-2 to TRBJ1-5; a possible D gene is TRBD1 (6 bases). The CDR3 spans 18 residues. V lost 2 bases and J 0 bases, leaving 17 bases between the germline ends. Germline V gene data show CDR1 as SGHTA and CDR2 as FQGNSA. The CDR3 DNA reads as TGTGCCAGCAGCTTAAAACTGGGACACTCCAATAGCAATCAGCCCCAGCATTTT. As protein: CASSLKLGHSNSNQPQHF.

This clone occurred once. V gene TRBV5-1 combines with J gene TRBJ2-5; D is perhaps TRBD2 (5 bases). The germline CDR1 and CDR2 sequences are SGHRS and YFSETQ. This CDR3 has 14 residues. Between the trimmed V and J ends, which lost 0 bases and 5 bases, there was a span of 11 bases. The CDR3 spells CASSLATSVETQYF. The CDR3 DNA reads TGCGCCAGCAGCTTGGCCACTAGTGTGGAGACCCAGTACTTC.

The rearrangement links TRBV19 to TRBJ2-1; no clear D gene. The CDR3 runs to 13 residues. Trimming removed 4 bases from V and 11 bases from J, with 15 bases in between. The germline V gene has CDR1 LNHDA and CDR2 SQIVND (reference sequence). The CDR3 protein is CASSTSRGGQQFF. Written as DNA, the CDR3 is TGTGCCAGTAGTACGTCCAGAGGTGGTCAGCAGTTCTTC.

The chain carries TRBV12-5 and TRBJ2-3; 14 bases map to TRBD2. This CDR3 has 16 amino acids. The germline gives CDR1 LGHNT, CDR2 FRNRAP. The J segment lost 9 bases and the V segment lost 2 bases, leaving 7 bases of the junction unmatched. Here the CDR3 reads CASGLMTSGRAGTQYF. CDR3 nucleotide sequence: TGTGCTAGTGGTTTGATGACTAGCGGGAGGGCCGGGACGCAGTATTTT. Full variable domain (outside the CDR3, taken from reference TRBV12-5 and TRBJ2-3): DARVTQTPRHKVTEMGQEVTMRCQPILGHNTVFWYRQTMMQGLELLAYFRNRAPLDDSGMPKDRFSAEMPDATLATLKIQPSEPRDSAVYFCASGLMTSGRAGTQYFGPGTRLTVL.

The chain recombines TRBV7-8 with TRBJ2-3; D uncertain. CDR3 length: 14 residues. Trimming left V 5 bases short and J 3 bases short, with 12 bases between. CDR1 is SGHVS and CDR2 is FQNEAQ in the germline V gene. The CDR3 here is CASSTYLETDTQYF. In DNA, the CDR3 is TGTGCCAGCAGCACCTACCTAGAGACAGATACGCAGTATTTT.

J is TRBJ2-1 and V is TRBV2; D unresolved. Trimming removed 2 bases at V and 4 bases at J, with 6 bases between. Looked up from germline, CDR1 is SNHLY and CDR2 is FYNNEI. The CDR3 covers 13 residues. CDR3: CASSENSYNEQFF. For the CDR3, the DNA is TGTGCCAGCAGTGAAAACAGTTACAATGAGCAGTTCTTC.

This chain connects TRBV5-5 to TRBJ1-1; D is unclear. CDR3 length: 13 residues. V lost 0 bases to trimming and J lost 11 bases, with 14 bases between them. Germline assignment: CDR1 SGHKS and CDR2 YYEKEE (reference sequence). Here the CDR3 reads CASSLGSGLDAFF. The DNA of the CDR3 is TGTGCCAGCAGCTTGGGGTCTGGATTAGACGCTTTCTTT. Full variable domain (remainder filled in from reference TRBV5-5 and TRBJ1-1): DAGVTQSPTHLIKTRGQQVTLRCSPISGHKSVSWYQQVLGQGPQFIFQYYEKEERGRGNFPDRFSARQFPNYSSELNVNALLLGDSALYLCASSLGSGLDAFFGQGTRLTVV.

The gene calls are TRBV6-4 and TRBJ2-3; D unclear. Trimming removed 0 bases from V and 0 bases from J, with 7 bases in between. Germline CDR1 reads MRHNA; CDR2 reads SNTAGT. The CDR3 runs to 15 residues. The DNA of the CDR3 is TGTGCCAGCAGTGACTCGCACGGGAGCACAGATACGCAGTATTTT. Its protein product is CASSDSHGSTDTQYF.

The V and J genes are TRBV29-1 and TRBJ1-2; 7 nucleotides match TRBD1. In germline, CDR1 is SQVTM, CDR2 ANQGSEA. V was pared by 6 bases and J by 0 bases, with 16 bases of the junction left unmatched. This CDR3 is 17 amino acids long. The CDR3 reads CSVGGLSGGEANYGYTF. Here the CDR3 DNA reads TGCAGCGTAGGGGGCCTATCCGGGGGCGAAGCTAACTATGGCTACACCTTC.

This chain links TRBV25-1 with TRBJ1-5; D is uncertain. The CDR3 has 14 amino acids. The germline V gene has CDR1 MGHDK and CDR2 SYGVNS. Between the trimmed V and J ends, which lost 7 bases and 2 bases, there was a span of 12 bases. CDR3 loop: CASKEHGGNQPQHF. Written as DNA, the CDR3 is TGTGCCAGCAAAGAACACGGCGGCAATCAGCCCCAGCATTTT.

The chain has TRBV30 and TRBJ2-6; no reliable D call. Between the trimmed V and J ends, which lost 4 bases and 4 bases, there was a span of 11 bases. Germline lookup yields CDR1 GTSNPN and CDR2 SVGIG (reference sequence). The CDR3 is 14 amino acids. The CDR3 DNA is TGTGCCTGGACCCCCTTGGGAGGGGCCAACGTCCTGACTTTC. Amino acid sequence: CAWTPLGGANVLTF.

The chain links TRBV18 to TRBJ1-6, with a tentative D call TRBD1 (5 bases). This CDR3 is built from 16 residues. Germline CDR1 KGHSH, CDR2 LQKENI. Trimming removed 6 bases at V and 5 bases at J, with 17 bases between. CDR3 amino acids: CASSPREQDDNSPLHF. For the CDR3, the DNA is TGTGCCAGCTCTCCTAGGGAACAGGACGATAATTCACCCCTCCACTTT.

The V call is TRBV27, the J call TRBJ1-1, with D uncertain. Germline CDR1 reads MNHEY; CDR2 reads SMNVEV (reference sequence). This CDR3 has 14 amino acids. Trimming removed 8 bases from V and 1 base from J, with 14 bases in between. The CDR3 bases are TGTGCCAGCCACGCCCCATCTAGGAACACTGAAGCTTTCTTT. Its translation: CASHAPSRNTEAFF.

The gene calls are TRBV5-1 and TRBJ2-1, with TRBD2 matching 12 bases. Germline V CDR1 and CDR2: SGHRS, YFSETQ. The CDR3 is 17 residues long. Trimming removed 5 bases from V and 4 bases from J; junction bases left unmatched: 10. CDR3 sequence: CASRLGLAGPPYNEQFF. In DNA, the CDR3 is TGCGCCAGCAGATTAGGACTAGCGGGACCCCCTTACAATGAGCAGTTCTTC.

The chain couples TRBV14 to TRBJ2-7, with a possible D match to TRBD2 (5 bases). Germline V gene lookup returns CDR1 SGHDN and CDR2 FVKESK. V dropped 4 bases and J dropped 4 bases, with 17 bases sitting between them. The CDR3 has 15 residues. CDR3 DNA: TGTGCCAGCAGCCCCCCAGGTGGGAGAGTGTACGAGCAGTACTTC. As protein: CASSPPGGRVYEQYF.

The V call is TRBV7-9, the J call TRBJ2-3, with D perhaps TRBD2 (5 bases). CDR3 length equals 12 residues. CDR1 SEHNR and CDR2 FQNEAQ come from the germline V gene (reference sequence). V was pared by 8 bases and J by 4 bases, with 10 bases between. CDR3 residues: CASGRTSDTQYF. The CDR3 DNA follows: TGTGCCAGCGGGAGAACCTCAGATACGCAGTATTTT.

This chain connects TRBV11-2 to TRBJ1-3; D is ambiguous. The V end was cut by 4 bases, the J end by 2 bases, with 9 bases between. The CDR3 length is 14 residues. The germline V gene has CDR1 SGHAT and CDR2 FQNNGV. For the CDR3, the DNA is TGTGCCAGCAGCTCGTATAGAACTGGAAACACCATATATTTT. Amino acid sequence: CASSSYRTGNTIYF.

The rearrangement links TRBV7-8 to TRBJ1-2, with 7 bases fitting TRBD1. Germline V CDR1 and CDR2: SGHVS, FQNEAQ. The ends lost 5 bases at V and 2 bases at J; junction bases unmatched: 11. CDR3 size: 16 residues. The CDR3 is CASSPYRGPSNYGYTF. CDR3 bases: TGTGCCAGCAGCCCTTACAGGGGTCCTAGCAACTATGGCTACACCTTC.

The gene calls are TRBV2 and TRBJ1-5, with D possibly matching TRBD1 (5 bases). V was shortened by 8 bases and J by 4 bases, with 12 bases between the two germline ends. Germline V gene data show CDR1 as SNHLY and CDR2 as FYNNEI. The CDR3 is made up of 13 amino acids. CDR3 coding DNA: TGTGCCAGCTGCCCGAGACAGAATCAGCCCCAGCATTTT. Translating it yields CASCPRQNQPQHF.

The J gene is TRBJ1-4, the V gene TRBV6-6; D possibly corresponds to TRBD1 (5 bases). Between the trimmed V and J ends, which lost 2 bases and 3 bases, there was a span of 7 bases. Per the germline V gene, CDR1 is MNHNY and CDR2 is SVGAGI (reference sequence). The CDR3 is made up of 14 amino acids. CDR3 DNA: TGTGCCAGCAGTTACCCAGGGTCTAATGAAAAACTGTTTTTT. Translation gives CASSYPGSNEKLFF.

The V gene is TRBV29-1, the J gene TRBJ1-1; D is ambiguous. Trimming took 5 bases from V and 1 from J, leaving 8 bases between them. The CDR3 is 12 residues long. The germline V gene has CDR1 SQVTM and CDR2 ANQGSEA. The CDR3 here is CSVYRRNTEAFF. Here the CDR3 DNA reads TGCAGCGTTTATAGACGGAACACTGAAGCTTTCTTT. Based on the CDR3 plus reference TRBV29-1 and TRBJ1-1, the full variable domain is SAVISQKPSRDICQRGTSLTIQCQVDSQVTMMFWYRQQPGQSLTLIATANQGSEATYESGFVIDKFPISRPNLTFSTLTVSNMSPEDSSIYLCSVYRRNTEAFFGQGTRLTVV.

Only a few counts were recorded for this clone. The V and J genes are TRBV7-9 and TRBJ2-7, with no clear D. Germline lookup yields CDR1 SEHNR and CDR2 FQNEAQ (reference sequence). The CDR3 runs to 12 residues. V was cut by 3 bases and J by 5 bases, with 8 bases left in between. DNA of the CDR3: TGTGCCAGCAGCTTGGGTGGGGACGAGCAGTACTTC. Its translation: CASSLGGDEQYF.